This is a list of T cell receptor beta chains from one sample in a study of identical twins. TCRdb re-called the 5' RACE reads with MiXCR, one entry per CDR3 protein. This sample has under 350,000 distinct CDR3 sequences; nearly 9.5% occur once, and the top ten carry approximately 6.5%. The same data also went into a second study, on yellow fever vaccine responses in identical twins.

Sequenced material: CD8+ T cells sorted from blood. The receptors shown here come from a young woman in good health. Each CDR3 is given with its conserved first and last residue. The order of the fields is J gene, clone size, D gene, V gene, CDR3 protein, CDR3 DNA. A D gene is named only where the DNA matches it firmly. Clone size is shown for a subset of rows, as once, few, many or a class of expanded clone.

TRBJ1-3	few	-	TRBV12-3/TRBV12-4	CASIGTVRGDTIYF	TGTGCCAGCATCGGGACCGTCCGAGGAGACACCATATATTTT
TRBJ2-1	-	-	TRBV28	CASSLMAPHNEQFF	TGTGCCAGCAGTTTAATGGCACCGCACAATGAGCAGTTCTTC
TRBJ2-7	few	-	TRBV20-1	CSARDLGGRTYEQYF	TGCAGTGCTAGAGATCTGGGAGGACGGACTTACGAGCAGTACTTC
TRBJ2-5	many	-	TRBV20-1	CSARGSGTYQETQYF	TGCAGTGCTAGGGGGTCCGGGACTTATCAAGAGACCCAGTACTTC
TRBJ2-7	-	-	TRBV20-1	CSARVSRESSYEQYF	TGCAGTGCTAGAGTTAGCAGGGAGAGCTCCTACGAGCAGTACTTC
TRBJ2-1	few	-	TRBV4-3	CASSRLQLAEQFF	TGCGCCAGCAGCCGTCTGCAGCTAGCGGAGCAGTTCTTC
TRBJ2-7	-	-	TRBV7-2	CASSLRGTWLEQYF	TGTGCCAGCAGCTTACGGGGAACATGGCTCGAGCAGTACTTC
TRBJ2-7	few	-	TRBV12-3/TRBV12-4	CASSPPTGNYEQYF	TGTGCCAGCAGCCCGCCGACAGGCAACTACGAGCAGTACTTC
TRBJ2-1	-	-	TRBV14	CASSHLAWVGALTGSYNEQFF	TGTGCCAGCAGCCATCTCGCCTGGGTGGGCGCGCTCACCGGCTCTTACAATGAGCAGTTCTTC
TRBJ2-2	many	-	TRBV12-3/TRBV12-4	CASTSWLSGELFF	TGTGCCAGCACCTCTTGGTTATCCGGGGAGCTGTTTTTT
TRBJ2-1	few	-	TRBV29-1	CSAPSLNEQFF	TGCAGCGCCCCGTCCCTCAATGAGCAGTTCTTC
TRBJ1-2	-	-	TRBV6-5	CASSHLPQGIYGYTF	TGTGCCAGCAGTCACCTCCCACAGGGCATCTATGGCTACACCTTC
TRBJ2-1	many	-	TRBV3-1	CASSQVNRGNEQFF	TGTGCCAGCAGCCAAGTTAATAGAGGCAATGAGCAGTTCTTC
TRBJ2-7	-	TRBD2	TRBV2	CASRPSSGGSYEQYF	TGTGCCAGCAGGCCTTCTAGCGGGGGGTCCTACGAGCAGTACTTC
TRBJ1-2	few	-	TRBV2	CASSGQGNHGYTF	TGTGCCAGCAGTGGCCAGGGGAACCATGGCTACACCTTC
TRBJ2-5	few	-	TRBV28	CASSLGDIGETQYF	TGTGCCAGCAGTTTAGGGGACATAGGAGAGACCCAGTACTTC
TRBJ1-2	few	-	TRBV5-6	CASSQGRNYGYTF	TGTGCCAGCAGCCAGGGGCGGAACTATGGCTACACCTTC
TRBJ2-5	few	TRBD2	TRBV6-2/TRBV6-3	CASSRLAEQETQYF	TGTGCCAGCAGTCGCCTAGCGGAACAAGAGACCCAGTACTTC
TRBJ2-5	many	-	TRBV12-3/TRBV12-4	CASSPRGGETQYF	TGTGCCAGCAGTCCCAGGGGTGGGGAGACCCAGTACTTC
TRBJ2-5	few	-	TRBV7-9	CASSLPVEETQYF	TGTGCCAGCAGCTTACCGGTGGAAGAGACCCAGTACTTC
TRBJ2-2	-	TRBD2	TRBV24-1	CATSDLAGRAGELFF	TGTGCCACCAGTGATCTAGCGGGAAGGGCCGGGGAGCTGTTTTTT
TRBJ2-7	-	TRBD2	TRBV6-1	CASSAAETGLAGGSYYEQYF	TGTGCCAGCAGTGCCGCCGAGACGGGACTAGCGGGAGGGTCCTACTACGAGCAGTACTTC
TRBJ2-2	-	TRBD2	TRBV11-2	CASSPGLAGITGELFF	TGTGCCAGCAGCCCGGGACTAGCGGGTATCACCGGGGAGCTGTTTTTT
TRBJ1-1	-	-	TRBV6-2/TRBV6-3	CASSYAAEAFF	TGTGCCAGCAGTTATGCGGCGGAAGCTTTCTTT